One and the same sample provided the 26 T cell receptor beta chains below, sequenced in a study of T cell repertoires in aging, cancer and after chemotherapy. Amplification of TCR beta used genomic DNA extracted from peripheral blood. TRB rearrangements spanning V, D and J were amplified using mixed TRB-A/B primers. TCRdb re-called the multiplex PCR reads through MiXCR, storing one row per CDR3 protein. There are 4,900 or so distinct CDR3 sequences in the sample; around half occur only once, and around 28% lies in the top ten. The sample comprised blood. These receptors all stem from a human donor in good health.

This clonotype has just a few counts. A junction end diverges from the germline sequence, so it may reflect a read error. This chain uses TRBV5-1 with TRBJ1-6, with 7 nucleotides matching TRBD1. The CDR3 runs to 15 residues. The V gene's germline CDR1 is SGHRS and CDR2 YFSETQ. CDR3 region: CASSFRGGEGNPLHF. CDR3 in DNA: TGTGCCAGCAGCTTCAGAGGGGGCGAAGGAAACCCCCTCCACTTT.

A few counts support this clonotype. The CDR3 bases are TGCGCCAGCAGCTTAACAAGACTAGCGGGAGGGTTGGGGGATAATGAGCAGTTCTTC. Amino acids: CASSLTRLAGGLGDNEQFF. J is TRBJ2-1 and V is TRBV5-1, with 14 bases fitting TRBD2. After removal of 2 bases from V and 7 bases from J, the junction contained 14 bases not matched to a gene. The germline V gene encodes CDR1 SGHRS and CDR2 YFSETQ. The CDR3 runs 19 residues.

The V and J genes are TRBV6-5 and TRBJ1-2; tentative D call: TRBD1 (6 bases). The germline V and J ends were trimmed by 5 bases and 5 bases, with 21 bases remaining between them. CDR1 and CDR2 from the germline V gene are MNHEY and SVGAGI. This CDR3 region has 16 residues. The CDR3: CASSRKKQGWGYGYTF. In DNA form, the CDR3 reads TGTGCCAGCAGTCGCAAAAAACAGGGCTGGGGGTATGGCTACACCTTC.

This clonotype was detected a few times. The CDR3: CALRLWTPSGNTIYF. The CDR3 coding sequence is TGTGCCCTCCGGCTCTGGACCCCTTCTGGAAACACCATATATTTT. V usage is TRBV30 and J usage is TRBJ1-3; D not resolved. V lost 8 bases and J 1 base, leaving 18 bases between the germline ends. Germline loops: CDR1 GTSNPN, CDR2 SVGIG (reference sequence). CDR3 length: 15 amino acids.

This clonotype was counted a few times. The chain couples TRBV30 to TRBJ1-2, with a possible D match to TRBD1 (6 bases). The CDR3 spans 12 residues. Trimming took 3 bases from V and 7 from J, leaving 12 bases between them. CDR1 and CDR2 from the germline V gene are GTSNPN and SVGIG (reference sequence). CDR3 residues: CAWRLQGSGYTF. The CDR3 DNA is TGTGCCTGGAGGCTACAGGGTAGTGGCTACACCTTC.

V and J are TRBV19 and TRBJ2-7; D may correspond to TRBD1 or TRBD2 (5 bases each). Looked up from germline, CDR1 is LNHDA and CDR2 is SQIVND (reference sequence). Trimming removed 6 bases at V and 3 bases at J, with 15 bases between. This CDR3 is 14 amino acids long. Written as DNA, the CDR3 is TGTGCCAGTAGCCATTACGGGACCCACTACGAGCAGTACTTC. Protein: CASSHYGTHYEQYF.

The V and J genes are TRBV19 and TRBJ2-1; TRBD1 matches 12 bases. J was trimmed by 3 bases and V by 4 bases; bases with no gene match: 4. The CDR3 sequence is 16 residues long. Germline loops: CDR1 LNHDA, CDR2 SQIVND (reference sequence). This CDR3 reads CASSRGDRGLYNEQFF. The CDR3 region has the DNA TGTGCCAGTAGTAGAGGGGACAGGGGGCTCTACAATGAGCAGTTCTTC.

This chain uses TRBV27 with TRBJ2-2; 8 bases are a match to TRBD1. With V trimmed by 2 bases and J by 4 bases, 3 bases remained unmatched. CDR1 is MNHEY and CDR2 is SMNVEV in the germline V gene (reference sequence). CDR3 length: 15 amino acids. CDR3 amino acids: CASSLQGAATGELFF. In DNA, the CDR3 is TGTGCCAGCAGTTTACAGGGGGCGGCCACCGGGGAGCTGTTTTTT.

A remark on this clonotype: A read error is possible here, since a much larger clone lies one base away. V usage is TRBV5-5 and J usage is TRBJ1-2; D may be TRBD1 (5 bases). The CDR3 contains 15 residues. Germline CDR1 SGHKS, CDR2 YYEKEE (reference sequence). CDR3 DNA: TGTGCCAGCAGCTTTTTTGAAGGGGTCGACTATGGCTACAACTTC. This codes for CASSFFEGVDYGYNF.

This rearrangement joins TRBV6-5 to TRBJ1-6; D is unclear. The length of the CDR3 is 14 residues. The germline V gene has CDR1 MNHEY and CDR2 SVGAGI. Trimming cost V 5 bases and J 9 bases, with 14 bases left between them. The CDR3 coding sequence is TGTGCCAGCAGTGGCCAAGGGTCGGGTTCACCCCTCCACTTT. This sequence encodes CASSGQGSGSPLHF.

In its sample, this clonotype is medium-sized. The chain's CDR3 is CSVETDPGRAETQYF. CDR3 DNA: TGCAGCGTTGAGACTGACCCTGGCAGGGCAGAGACCCAGTACTTC. V is TRBV29-1 and J is TRBJ2-5; tentative D call: TRBD1 (5 bases). Germline assignment: CDR1 SQVTM and CDR2 ANQGSEA. V shed 3 bases and J shed 4 bases, with 18 bases lying between them. This CDR3 is 15 amino acids long.

V usage is TRBV6-1 and J usage is TRBJ2-7; 9 nucleotides match TRBD1. The CDR3 runs to 14 residues. Germline loops: CDR1 MNHNS, CDR2 SASEGT. V shed 3 bases, J shed 7 bases, and the junction held 7 bases outside the gene matches. CDR3 nucleotide sequence: TGTGCCAGCAGTGATGGGACAGGGTATGCAGAGCAGTACTTC. This codes for CASSDGTGYAEQYF.

The J gene is TRBJ1-2, the V gene TRBV6-5; D ambiguous. The CDR3 runs 11 residues. The ends were cut back, 2 bases at V and 6 bases at J, with 4 bases in the middle. CDR1 and CDR2 from the germline V gene are MNHEY and SVGAGI. The CDR3 DNA follows: TGTGCCAGCAGTTACCTGGATGGCTACACCTTC. Protein: CASSYLDGYTF.

The gene calls are TRBV19 and TRBJ2-5; either TRBD1 or TRBD2 may fit D (5 bases each). The CDR3 length is 16 residues. Per germline, CDR1 LNHDA and CDR2 SQIVND (reference sequence). Between the trimmed V and J ends, which lost 8 bases and 3 bases, there was a span of 22 bases. CDR3 in amino acids: CASSYGGRRTEETQYF. In DNA form, the CDR3 reads TGTGCCAGTTCCTATGGGGGTAGGCGGACTGAAGAGACCCAGTACTTC.

V is TRBV6-5 and J is TRBJ2-1, with unresolved D. This CDR3 is built from 13 residues. Trimming left V 2 bases short and J 3 bases short, with 5 bases between. Germline CDR1 is MNHEY and CDR2 is SVGAGI. The chain's CDR3 is CASSYPGYNEQFF. CDR3 nucleotide sequence: TGTGCCAGCAGTTACCCCGGCTACAATGAGCAGTTCTTC.

Note on this clonotype: Relative to the germline gene, one junction end is altered; a read error may explain this. The V and J genes are TRBV13 and TRBJ2-1; 7 nucleotides align to TRBD1. This CDR3 spans 14 amino acids. Germline V CDR1 and CDR2: PRHDT, FYEKMQ (reference sequence). CDR3 amino acids: CAISTLRGHNEQFF. In DNA form, the CDR3 reads TGTGCCATCAGCACCCTAAGGGGGCACAATGAGCAGTTCTTC.

This clonotype was seen more than once but under ten times. The genes are TRBV6-6 and TRBJ1-5, with TRBD1 as a possible D gene (5 bases). V lost 0 bases to trimming and J lost 1 base, with 10 bases between them. Germline CDR1 is MNHNY and CDR2 is SVGAGI (reference sequence). The CDR3 runs to 16 residues. The CDR3 loop is CASSYSLGASNQPQHF. The CDR3 DNA reads as TGTGCCAGCAGTTACTCGCTCGGGGCCAGCAATCAGCCCCAGCATTTT.

This clonotype was seen only a few times. The chain combines TRBV6-5 with TRBJ2-4; TRBD2 is a possible D gene (6 bases). The CDR3 runs 15 residues. V was cut by 6 bases and J by 1 base, with 13 bases left in between. Germline V gives CDR1 MNHEY, CDR2 SVGAGI. CDR3 bases: TGTGCCAGCAGGACGGCGGGAACGGCCAAAAACATTCAGTACTTC. Protein sequence: CASRTAGTAKNIQYF.

The gene calls are TRBV29-1 and TRBJ2-3, with a tentative D call TRBD1 (6 bases). Trimming took 6 bases from V and 3 from J, leaving 28 bases between them. Germline CDR1 SQVTM, CDR2 ANQGSEA. The CDR3 is made up of 18 amino acids. The CDR3 sequence is CSVPHGGRSTWGTDTQYF. The CDR3 DNA sequence: TGCAGCGTGCCCCATGGGGGCAGATCGACGTGGGGTACAGATACGCAGTATTTT.

The count of this clonotype is one. The chain is built from TRBV6-5 and TRBJ2-5, with TRBD2 matching 12 bases. Germline V CDR1 and CDR2: MNHEY, SVGAGI. The CDR3 spans 16 residues. V gave up 4 bases and J gave up 5 bases; unmatched junction bases: 8. The CDR3 bases are TGTGCCAGCAGTTCCCAACTAGCGGGAGGTGGGGAGACCCAGTACTTC. Residues: CASSSQLAGGGETQYF.

V and J are TRBV19 and TRBJ2-1; TRBD2 matches 9 bases. The CDR3 totals 18 residues. J was trimmed by 3 bases and V by 3 bases; bases with no gene match: 12. Per germline, CDR1 LNHDA and CDR2 SQIVND (reference sequence). The CDR3 protein is CASSIRLAEETLYNEQFF. CDR3 bases: TGTGCCAGTAGTATTAGACTAGCGGAGGAAACACTCTACAATGAGCAGTTCTTC.

This clonotype was counted between two and nine times. The rearrangement joins TRBV18 to TRBJ1-3; D unclear. V dropped 3 bases and J dropped 1 base, with 13 bases sitting between them. Looked up from germline, CDR1 is KGHSH and CDR2 is LQKENI. The CDR3 is 16 residues long. Here the CDR3 DNA reads TGTGCCAGCTCACCGAACGAAGTGAGTTCTGGAAACACCATATATTTT. Protein sequence: CASSPNEVSSGNTIYF. Drawing the rest from reference TRBV18 and TRBJ1-3, the complete variable domain is NAGVMQNPRHLVRRRGQEARLRCSPMKGHSHVYWYRQLPEEGLKFMVYLQKENIIDESGMPKERFSAEFPKEGPSILRIQQVVRGDSAAYFCASSPNEVSSGNTIYFGEGSWLTVV.

This chain joins TRBV9 and TRBJ2-3; D is undetermined. The length of the CDR3 is 13 residues. V dropped 0 bases and J dropped 1 base, with 3 bases sitting between them. Germline values: CDR1 SGDLS, CDR2 YYNGEE. In nucleotides, the CDR3 is TGTGCCAGCAGCGTAGGGGGCACAGATACGCAGTATTTT. Its translation is CASSVGGTDTQYF.

The table lists this clonotype with a few counts. The V gene is TRBV19, the J gene TRBJ2-1; TRBD2 might be the D (5 bases). The germline V gene encodes CDR1 LNHDA and CDR2 SQIVND (reference sequence). Trimming stripped 4 bases from V and 7 bases from J, with 14 bases between. This CDR3 is built from 14 residues. The CDR3 DNA reads TGTGCCAGTAGTAGGGCTAGCAGAGGGAATGAGCAGTTCTTC. Protein product: CASSRASRGNEQFF.

The V gene is TRBV5-4, the J gene TRBJ2-3; D is unclear. This CDR3 region has 12 residues. V was pared by 7 bases and J by 5 bases, with 11 bases between. From germline, CDR1 is SGHNT and CDR2 YYREEE (reference sequence). CDR3 coding DNA: TGTGCCAGCGGCCATTTAGGAGATACGCAGTATTTT. This codes for CASGHLGDTQYF.

In its sample, this clonotype was seen a few times. This chain joins TRBV19 and TRBJ2-2; 10 nucleotides align to TRBD2. CDR1 is LNHDA and CDR2 is SQIVND in the germline V gene (reference sequence). This CDR3 spans 19 amino acids. Trimming took 6 bases from V and 0 from J; bases not matched to a gene: 13. The CDR3 is CASSPRASGRFANTGELFF. The CDR3 bases are TGTGCCAGTAGCCCGCGGGCTAGCGGGAGATTCGCGAACACCGGGGAGCTGTTTTTT.